This T cell receptor beta chain was identified in a study of regulatory T cells in long-lasting Graves disease (dated by TCRdb to the early 2020s). Concerning the study at large: Persistent Graves' disease was defined as antithyroid drug treatment for over 5 years with persistently positive TSH receptor autoantibodies. Persistent Graves' disease patients were compared with newly diagnosed Graves' disease patients by peripheral blood TCR sequencing and RNA sequencing. The study was conducted in China and was registered as a clinical trial. TCR sequencing covered about 13 persistent and around 20 newly diagnosed Graves' disease patients, some 35 samples in total. In the clinical cohort, patients with persistent Graves' disease had used antithyroid drugs for an average of approximately eleven years. Study-level results and caveats: Lower TCR Shannon entropy and fewer highly expanded clones were observed in persistent Graves' disease patients than in newly diagnosed patients, which suggested clonal expansion. TRBV28, TRBJ1-2 and TRBJ2-5 were preferentially used in persistent disease, while TRBV20-1 and TRBJ2-1 were favored in newly diagnosed disease. Persistent patients shared more public clonotypes among themselves (around 3,000) than newly diagnosed patients did (more than 950). Peripheral blood alone was examined, since thyroid tissue, which constituted the primary lesion, could not be accessed. As a limitation, the authors acknowledged that the small sample size may reduce accuracy. Sequencing and analysis were restricted to the TCR beta chain.

Library creation used multiplex PCR. TCRdb lists the instrument as Illumina HiSeq 4000. CDR3 regions were amplified by Arm-PCR with iRepertoire HTBI primers to construct TCR beta libraries. PCR products were gel purified before sequencing. The original pipeline was this. A total of 60 to 80 TRBV and 14 TRBJ segments were identified across samples and were used for gene usage analysis of CDR3 amino acid clonotypes. COPE and FqMerger were used to merge the filtered high-quality paired reads into contigs. BLAST was used to align contigs to IMGT TRBV, TRBD and TRBJ reference genes, and CDR3 was defined according to IMGT. Clonotypes above 0.1% frequency were classified as highly expanded clones. Shannon entropy was used to measure repertoire diversity, and the Gini coefficient was used to measure V-J evenness. A clonotype found in more than one individual was treated as public. The public reads were quality trimmed at Q25 with fastp and then assembled into clones with MiXCR by TCRdb, keeping productive beta chains. Each entry merges the rows of one CDR3 protein and shows their most common DNA and genes. Clone size and V and J calls follow TCRdb, not the original study. In this sample the table shows about 470,000 distinct CDR3 sequences, around 20% of which occur a single time. Under 9% of the sample is taken by the ten largest.

With respect to this clonotype: It lacks a known antigen. Within one base of it there is no much larger clone, and no base qualities were kept.

Including cysteine and phenylalanine, the CDR3 has 12 amino acids. Solely the CDR3 DNA is kept, with 36 bases framed from the first base. At the junction V is shortened by 6 bases and J by 3 bases, with 6 bases in between. Taken from the germline V gene (reference sequence), the CDR1 and CDR2 loops are LNHDA and SQIVND. The time point tag for this specimen amounts to: persistent/refractory GD, antithyroid drugs over 5 years with positive TRAb. RNA was extracted from PBMCs in TRIzol for both TCR sequencing and RNA sequencing. The diagnosis of Graves' disease was made according to American Thyroid Association guidelines. The patients came from an endocrinology department in Xi'an, China. From each patient, about 9 milliliters of peripheral blood was collected into an EDTA anticoagulant tube. PBMCs were isolated by Ficoll Paque Plus density gradient separation without further T cell sorting. An Agilent 2100 Bioanalyzer and agarose gel were used to assess RNA quality, and a NanoDrop 2000 was used to measure RNA concentration.

Source: peripheral blood mononuclear cells (PBMCs), taken when the disease was refractory, from a patient treated with antithyroid drugs. This TCR derives from a female donor with Graves disease. The V gene is TRBV19 and the J gene is TRBJ1-5; no D gene can be assigned with confidence. DNA sequence: TGTGCCAGTAGACAGCCCAATCAGCCCCAGCATTTT. Protein translation: CASRQPNQPQHF.